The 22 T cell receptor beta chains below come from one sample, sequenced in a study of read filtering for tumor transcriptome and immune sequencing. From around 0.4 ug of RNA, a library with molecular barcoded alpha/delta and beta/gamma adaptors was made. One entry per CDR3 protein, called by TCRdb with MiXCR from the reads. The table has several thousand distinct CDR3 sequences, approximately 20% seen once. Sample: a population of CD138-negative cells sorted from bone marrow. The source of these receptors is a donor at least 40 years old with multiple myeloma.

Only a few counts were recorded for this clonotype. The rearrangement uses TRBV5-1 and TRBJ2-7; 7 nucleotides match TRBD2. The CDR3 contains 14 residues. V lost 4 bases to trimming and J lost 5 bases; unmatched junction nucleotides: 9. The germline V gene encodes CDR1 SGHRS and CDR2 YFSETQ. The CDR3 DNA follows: TGCGCCAGCAGCCTTCGGACTAGGGTTAACGAGCAGTACTTC. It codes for CASSLRTRVNEQYF. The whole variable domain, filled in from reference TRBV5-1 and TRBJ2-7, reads KAGVTQTPRYLIKTRGQQVTLSCSPISGHRSVSWYQQTPGQGLQFLFEYFSETQRNKGNFPGRFSGRQFSNSRSEMNVSTLELGDSALYLCASSLRTRVNEQYFGPGTRLTVT.

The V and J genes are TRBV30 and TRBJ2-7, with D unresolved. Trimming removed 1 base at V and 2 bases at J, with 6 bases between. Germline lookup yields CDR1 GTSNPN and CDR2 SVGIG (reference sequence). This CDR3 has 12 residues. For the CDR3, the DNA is TGTGCCTGGAGTGAACCAACCTACGAGCAGTACTTC. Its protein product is CAWSEPTYEQYF.

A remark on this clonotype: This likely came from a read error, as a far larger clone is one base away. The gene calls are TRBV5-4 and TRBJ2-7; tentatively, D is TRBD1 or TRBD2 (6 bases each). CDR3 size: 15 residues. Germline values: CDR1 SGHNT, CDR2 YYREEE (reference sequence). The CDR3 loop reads CANSEGGRDLDEQYF. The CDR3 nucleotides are TGTGCCAACAGCGAGGGGGGTCGGGATTTAGACGAGCAGTACTTC.

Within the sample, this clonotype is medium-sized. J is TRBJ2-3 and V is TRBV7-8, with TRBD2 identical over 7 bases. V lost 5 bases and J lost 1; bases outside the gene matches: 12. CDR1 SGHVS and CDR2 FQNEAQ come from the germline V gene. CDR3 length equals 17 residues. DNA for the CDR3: TGTGCCAGCAGCCACCTAAGGGCTAGCGGAGGCACAGATACGCAGTATTTT. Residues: CASSHLRASGGTDTQYF.

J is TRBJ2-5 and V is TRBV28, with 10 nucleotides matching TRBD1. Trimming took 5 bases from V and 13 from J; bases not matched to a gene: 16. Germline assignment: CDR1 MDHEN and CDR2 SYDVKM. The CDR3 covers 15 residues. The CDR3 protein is CASSQGTGAEETRYF. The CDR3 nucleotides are TGTGCCAGCAGTCAAGGGACAGGGGCAGAGGAGACACGGTACTTC.

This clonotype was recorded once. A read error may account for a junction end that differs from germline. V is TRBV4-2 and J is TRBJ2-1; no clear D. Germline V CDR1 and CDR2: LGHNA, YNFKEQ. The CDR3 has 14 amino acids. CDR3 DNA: TGTGCCAGCAGTCCGCTCCGCCGGCAGAATGAGCTGTTCTTC. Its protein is CASSPLRRQNELFF.

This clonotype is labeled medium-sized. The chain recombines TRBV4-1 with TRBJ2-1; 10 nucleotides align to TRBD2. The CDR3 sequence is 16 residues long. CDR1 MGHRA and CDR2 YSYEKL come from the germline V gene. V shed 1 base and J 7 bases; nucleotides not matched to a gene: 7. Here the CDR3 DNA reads TGCGCCAGCAGCCAAGTGTCTAGCGGGAGATTTAATGAGCAGTTCTTC. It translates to CASSQVSSGRFNEQFF.

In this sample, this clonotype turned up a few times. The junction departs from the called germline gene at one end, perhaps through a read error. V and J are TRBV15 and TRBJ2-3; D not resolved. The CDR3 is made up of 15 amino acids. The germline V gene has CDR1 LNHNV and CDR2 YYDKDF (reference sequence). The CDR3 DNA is TGTGCTACCAGCAGTCGAACGGATGCCGCAGAGACGCAGTATTTT. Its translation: CATSSRTDAAETQYF.

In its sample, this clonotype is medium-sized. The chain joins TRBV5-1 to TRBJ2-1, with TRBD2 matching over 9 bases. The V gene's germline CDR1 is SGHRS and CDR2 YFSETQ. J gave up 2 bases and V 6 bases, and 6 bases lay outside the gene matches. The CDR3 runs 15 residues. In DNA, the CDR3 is TGCGCCAGCAAAGGGCGGGAGGGCCCCTACAATGAGCAGTTCTTC. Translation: CASKGREGPYNEQFF.

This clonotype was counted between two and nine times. The CDR3 nucleotides read TGTGCCGCCCCCCCGCTCGAGGGACACTATCATTCCTACGAGCAGTACTTC. It encodes CAAPPLEGHYHSYEQYF. This rearrangement joins TRBV28 to TRBJ2-7, with D tentatively TRBD1 (6 bases). The length of the CDR3 is 17 residues. Germline V gene sequence: CDR1 MDHEN, CDR2 SYDVKM. V was clipped by 11 bases and J by 1 base, with 27 bases between them.

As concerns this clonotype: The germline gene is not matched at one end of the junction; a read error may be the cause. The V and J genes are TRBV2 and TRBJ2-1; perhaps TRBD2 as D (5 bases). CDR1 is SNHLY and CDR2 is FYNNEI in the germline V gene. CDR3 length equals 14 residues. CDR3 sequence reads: CACSFVGKANEQFF. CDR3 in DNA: TGTGCCTGCAGTTTCGTCGGGAAGGCTAATGAGCAGTTCTTC.

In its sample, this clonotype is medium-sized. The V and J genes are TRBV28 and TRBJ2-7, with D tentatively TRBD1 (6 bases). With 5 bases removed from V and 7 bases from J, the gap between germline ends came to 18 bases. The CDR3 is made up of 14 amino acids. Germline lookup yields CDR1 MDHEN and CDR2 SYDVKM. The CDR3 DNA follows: TGTGCCAGCAGTCCCTTCGACAGGCCGGGGGAGCAGTACTTC. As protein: CASSPFDRPGEQYF.

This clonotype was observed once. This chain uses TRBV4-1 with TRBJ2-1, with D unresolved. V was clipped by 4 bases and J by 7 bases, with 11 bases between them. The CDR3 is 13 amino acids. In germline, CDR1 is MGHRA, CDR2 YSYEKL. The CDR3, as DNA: TGCGCCAGCAGCCGGCCCGGGCGGAATGAGCAGTTCTTC. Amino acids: CASSRPGRNEQFF.

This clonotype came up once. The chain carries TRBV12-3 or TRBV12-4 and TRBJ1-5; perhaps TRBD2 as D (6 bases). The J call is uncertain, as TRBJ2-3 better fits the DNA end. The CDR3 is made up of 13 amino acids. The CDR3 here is CASSPGDSQPQYF. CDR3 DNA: TGTGCCAGCAGCCCGGGGGATAGCCAGCCCCAGTATTTT.

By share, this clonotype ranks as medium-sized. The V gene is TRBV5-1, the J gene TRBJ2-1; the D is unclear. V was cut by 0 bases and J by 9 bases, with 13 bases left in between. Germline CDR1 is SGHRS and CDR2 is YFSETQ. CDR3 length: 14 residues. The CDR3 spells CASSLDGEPTEQFF. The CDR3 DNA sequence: TGCGCCAGCAGCTTGGATGGCGAACCCACTGAGCAGTTCTTC.

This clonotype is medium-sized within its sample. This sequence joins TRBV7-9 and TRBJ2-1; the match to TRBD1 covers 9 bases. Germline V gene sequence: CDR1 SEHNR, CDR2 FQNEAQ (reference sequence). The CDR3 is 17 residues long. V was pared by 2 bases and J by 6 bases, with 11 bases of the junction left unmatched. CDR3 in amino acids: CASSLLTYRGLSNEQFF. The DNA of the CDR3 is TGTGCCAGCAGCTTACTCACGTACAGGGGGCTAAGCAATGAGCAGTTCTTC.

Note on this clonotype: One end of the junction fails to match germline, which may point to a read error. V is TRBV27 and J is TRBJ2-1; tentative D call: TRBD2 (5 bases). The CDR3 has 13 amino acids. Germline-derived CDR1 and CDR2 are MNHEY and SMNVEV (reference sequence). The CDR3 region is CVSGLVADNEQFF. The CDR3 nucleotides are TGTGTCAGCGGTTTAGTAGCAGACAATGAGCAGTTCTTC.

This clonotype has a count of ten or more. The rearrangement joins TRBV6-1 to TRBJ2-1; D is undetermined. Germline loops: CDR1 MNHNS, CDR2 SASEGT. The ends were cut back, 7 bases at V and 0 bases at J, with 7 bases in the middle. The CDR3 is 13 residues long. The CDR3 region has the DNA TGTGCCAGCAACCACGGCTCCTACAATGAGCAGTTCTTC. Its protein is CASNHGSYNEQFF.

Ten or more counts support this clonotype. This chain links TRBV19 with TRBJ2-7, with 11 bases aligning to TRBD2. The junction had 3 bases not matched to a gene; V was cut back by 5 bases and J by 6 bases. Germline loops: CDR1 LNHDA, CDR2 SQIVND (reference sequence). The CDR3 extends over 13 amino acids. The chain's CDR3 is CASSFGTSGEQYF. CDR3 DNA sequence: TGTGCCAGTAGTTTTGGGACTAGCGGCGAGCAGTACTTC.

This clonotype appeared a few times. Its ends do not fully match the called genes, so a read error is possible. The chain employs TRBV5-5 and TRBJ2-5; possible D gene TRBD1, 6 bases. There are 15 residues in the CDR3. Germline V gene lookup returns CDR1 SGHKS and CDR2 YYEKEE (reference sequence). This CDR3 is CASSSRQENQETQYF. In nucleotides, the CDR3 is TGCGCCAGCAGCTCGAGACAGGAAAACCAAGAGACCCAGTACTTC.

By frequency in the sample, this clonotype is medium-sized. The CDR3 spells CASSLRVAGVVNEKISTDTQYF. DNA of the CDR3: TGTGCCAGCAGTCTGAGGGTGGCGGGAGTCGTAAACGAGAAGATAAGCACAGATACGCAGTATTTT. This chain uses TRBV6-6 with TRBJ2-3; 7 bases line up with TRBD2. The CDR3 is 22 amino acids. Germline trimming cut 5 bases from V and 0 bases from J; bases unmatched to any gene: 26. Germline values: CDR1 MNHNY, CDR2 SVGAGI (reference sequence).

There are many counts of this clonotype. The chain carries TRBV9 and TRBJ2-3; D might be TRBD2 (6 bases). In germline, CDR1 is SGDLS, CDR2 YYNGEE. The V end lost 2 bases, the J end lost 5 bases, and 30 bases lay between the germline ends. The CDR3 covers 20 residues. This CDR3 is CASSVLVDAGSGRHLDTQYF. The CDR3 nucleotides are TGTGCCAGCAGCGTCCTTGTAGACGCGGGATCGGGACGACACTTAGATACGCAGTATTTT.